Below are 14 T cell receptor beta chains sequenced from a single sample in a study of Tregs in tolerant kidney transplant recipients. The nonmyeloablative bone marrow transplants came from related graft donors, with transient mixed chimerism. Assay: immunoSEQ multiplex PCR; the TCRdb copy retains only in-frame clones and omits some. The sample contains 100,000 or so clones, approximately 94% of which appear only once. Specimen: CD4+ T cells from blood (PBMCs), collected 12 months after the transplant. The receptors here all came from a human patient who received a combined kidney and bone marrow transplant. T cells may partly derive from the graft donor.

The chain couples TRBV9 to TRBJ2-7, with D possibly being TRBD2 (5 bases). The CDR3 covers 14 residues. Germline CDR1 SGDLS, CDR2 YYNGEE. V was cut by 0 bases and J by 2 bases, with 9 bases left in between. The CDR3 loop is CASSVERPPYEQYF. CDR3 nucleotide sequence: TGTGCCAGCAGCGTAGAGCGGCCACCCTACGAGCAGTACTTC.

The V and J genes are TRBV10-1 and TRBJ1-2, with 7 bases matching TRBD1. Germline lookup yields CDR1 WNHNN and CDR2 SYGVQD (reference sequence). The CDR3 covers 14 residues. V dropped 6 bases and J dropped 0; count of bases not matched to a gene: 4. In DNA form, the CDR3 reads TGCGCCAGCAGGGGGACAGCGGCTAACTATGGCTACACCTTC. Protein sequence: CASRGTAANYGYTF.

The chain is built from TRBV6-6 and TRBJ1-3; 8 nucleotides align to TRBD1. This CDR3 has 16 residues. Trimming cost V 5 bases and J 4 bases; bases outside gene matches: 10. Germline V CDR1 and CDR2: MNHNY, SVGAGI (reference sequence). DNA for the CDR3: TGTGCCAGCAGTCAAACAGGGGGGTCGAAGGGAAACACCATATATTTT. This gives the protein CASSQTGGSKGNTIYF.

V usage is TRBV4-3 and J usage is TRBJ2-1; 16 bases match TRBD2. The CDR3 sequence is 20 residues long. V shed 1 base, J shed 3 bases, and the junction held 9 bases outside the gene matches. CDR1 is LGHNA and CDR2 is YSLEER in the germline V gene. Here the CDR3 reads CASSQAPGLAGGPIYNEQFF. In DNA, the CDR3 is TGCGCCAGCAGCCAAGCCCCGGGACTAGCGGGAGGGCCCATCTACAATGAGCAGTTCTTC.

The chain joins TRBV29-1 to TRBJ2-2, with 7 bases identical to TRBD2. Germline V gene data show CDR1 as SQVTM and CDR2 as ANQGSEA. CDR3 length: 13 residues. CDR3 nucleotide sequence: TGCACCGGGACTAAAACACGTAACGGGGAGCTGTTTTTT. Residues: CTGTKTRNGELFF.

V usage is TRBV30 and J usage is TRBJ1-1; 12 bases are shared with TRBD1. The CDR3 sequence is 12 residues long. V was clipped by 1 base and J by 10 bases; unmatched bases: 1. Germline CDR1 is GTSNPN and CDR2 is SVGIG (reference sequence). The DNA of the CDR3 is TGTGCCTGGAGTGGGGACAGGGGGCCAGCTTTCTTT. The encoded protein is CAWSGDRGPAFF. Complete variable domain (other parts from reference TRBV30 and TRBJ1-1): SQTIHQWPATLVQPVGSPLSLECTVEGTSNPNLYWYRQAAGRGLQLLFYSVGIGQISSEVPQNLSASRPQDRQFILSSKKLLLSDSGFYLCAWSGDRGPAFFGQGTRLTVV.

The genes are TRBV12-5 and TRBJ2-2; D is unclear. The CDR3 is 19 residues long. Germline loops: CDR1 LGHNT, CDR2 FRNRAP. The V and J ends lost 0 bases and 1 base respectively, with 18 bases between them. CDR3 coding DNA: TGTGCTAGTGGTTTGGTAGCCTTAGGTTTAGCACTGAACACCGGGGAGCTGTTTTTT. It is translated as CASGLVALGLALNTGELFF. Full variable domain (rest looked up from reference TRBV12-5 and TRBJ2-2): DARVTQTPRHKVTEMGQEVTMRCQPILGHNTVFWYRQTMMQGLELLAYFRNRAPLDDSGMPKDRFSAEMPDATLATLKIQPSEPRDSAVYFCASGLVALGLALNTGELFFGEGSRLTVL.

V gene TRBV15 combines with J gene TRBJ1-6, with D possibly matching TRBD1 (6 bases). This CDR3 is built from 17 residues. CDR1 LNHNV and CDR2 YYDKDF come from the germline V gene (reference sequence). The V gene lost 0 bases and the J gene lost 10 bases, with 19 bases spanning the gap. CDR3 DNA sequence: TGTGCCACCAGCAGAGATTTCCATGGCAGGGGACCGTCACCCCTCCACTTT. Amino acid sequence: CATSRDFHGRGPSPLHF.

CDR3 loop: CASSLDRQETQYF. CDR3 DNA sequence: TGTGCCAGCAGCTTGGACAGACAAGAGACCCAGTACTTC. The chain has TRBV7-7 and TRBJ2-5; weak D call: TRBD1 (6 bases). The germline V and J ends were trimmed by 3 bases and 2 bases, with 7 bases remaining between them. The CDR3 contains 13 residues. Germline lookup yields CDR1 SSHAT and CDR2 FNYEAQ (reference sequence).

The chain carries TRBV4-2 and TRBJ2-1; D might be TRBD2 (5 bases). The CDR3 runs to 15 residues. The V end lost 0 bases, the J end lost 0 bases, and 6 bases lay between the germline ends. The germline V gene encodes CDR1 LGHNA and CDR2 YNFKEQ. DNA for the CDR3: TGTGCCAGCAGCCAAGACAGCGGCTCCTACAATGAGCAGTTCTTC. This translates into CASSQDSGSYNEQFF.

The chain joins TRBV28 to TRBJ1-2; the match to TRBD1 covers 8 bases. The junction had 18 bases not matched to a gene; V was cut back by 4 bases and J by 5 bases. CDR1 and CDR2 from the germline V gene are MDHEN and SYDVKM. This CDR3 is built from 18 residues. In DNA form, the CDR3 reads TGTGCCAGCAGTTCCTTCCGCCTTAAACTGGACAGGGAGTATGGCTACACCTTC. This translates into CASSSFRLKLDREYGYTF.

This clone has a single count. V usage is TRBV27 and J usage is TRBJ2-2; 7 positions agree with TRBD2. Unmatched junction bases numbered 12, after V lost 1 base and J lost 7 bases. Germline CDR1 reads MNHEY; CDR2 reads SMNVEV (reference sequence). The length of the CDR3 is 17 residues. The CDR3 sequence: CASSLFGGSELYGELFF. The DNA for the CDR3 is TGTGCCAGCAGTTTATTCGGCGGGAGCGAACTATACGGGGAGCTGTTTTTT.

The chain employs TRBV9 and TRBJ1-2, with D possibly TRBD1 on 6 matching bases. The V end was cut by 3 bases, the J end by 3 bases, with 18 bases between. CDR1 is SGDLS and CDR2 is YYNGEE in the germline V gene. This CDR3 comprises 16 residues. The CDR3 loop reads CASSENWGGPYYGYTF. CDR3 in DNA: TGTGCCAGCAGCGAGAATTGGGGGGGGCCGTACTATGGCTACACCTTC.

The chain has TRBV4-2 and TRBJ2-5; D is unresolved. The CDR3 totals 18 residues. Per germline, CDR1 LGHNA and CDR2 YNFKEQ. The V end was cut by 0 bases, the J end by 0 bases, with 17 bases between. The CDR3 loop is CASSQDLLRPRYQETQYF. Written as DNA, the CDR3 is TGTGCCAGCAGCCAAGATCTTTTGAGGCCGAGGTACCAAGAGACCCAGTACTTC.